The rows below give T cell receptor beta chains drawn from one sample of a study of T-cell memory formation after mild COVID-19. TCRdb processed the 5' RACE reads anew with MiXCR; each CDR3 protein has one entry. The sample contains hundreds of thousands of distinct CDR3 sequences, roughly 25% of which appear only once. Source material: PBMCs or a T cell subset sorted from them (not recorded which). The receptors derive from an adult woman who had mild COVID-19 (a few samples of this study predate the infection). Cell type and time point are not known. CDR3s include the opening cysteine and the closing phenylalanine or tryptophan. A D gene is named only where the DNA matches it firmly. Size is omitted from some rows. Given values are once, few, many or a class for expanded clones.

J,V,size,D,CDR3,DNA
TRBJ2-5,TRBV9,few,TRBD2,CASSVDSGRGGETQYF,TGTGCCAGCAGCGTAGATAGCGGGAGGGGGGGAGAGACCCAGTACTTC
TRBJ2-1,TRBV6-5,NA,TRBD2,CASSKREGNEQFF,TGTGCCAGCAGTAAGCGGGAGGGGAATGAGCAGTTCTTC
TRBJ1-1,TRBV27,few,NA,CASRQTGYTEAFF,TGTGCCAGCAGACAGACAGGTTACACTGAAGCTTTCTTT
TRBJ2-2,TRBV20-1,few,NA,CSARATEMNTGELFF,TGCAGTGCTAGAGCGACGGAGATGAACACCGGGGAGCTGTTTTTT
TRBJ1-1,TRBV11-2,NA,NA,CASSLVQGAEAFF,TGTGCCAGCAGCTTAGTCCAGGGCGCTGAAGCTTTCTTT
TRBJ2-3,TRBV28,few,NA,CASEESTDTQYF,TGTGCCAGCGAAGAAAGCACAGATACGCAGTATTTT
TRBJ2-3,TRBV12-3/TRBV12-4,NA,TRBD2,CASRTPRAGDRDTQYF,TGTGCCAGCAGAACCCCTAGGGCGGGGGACCGAGATACGCAGTATTTT
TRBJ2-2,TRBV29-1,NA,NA,CSVIGDTGELFF,TGCAGCGTTATAGGCGACACCGGGGAGCTGTTTTTT
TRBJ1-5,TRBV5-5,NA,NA,CASSLEALNQPQHF,TGTGCCAGCAGCTTGGAGGCCCTAAATCAGCCCCAGCATTTT
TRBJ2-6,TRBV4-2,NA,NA,CASSQDLRQGLSGANVLTF,TGTGCCAGCAGCCAAGATCTAAGGCAGGGGCTCTCTGGGGCCAACGTCCTGACTTTC
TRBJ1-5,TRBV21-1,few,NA,CASSPQSRCNQPQHF,TGTGCCAGCAGCCCCCAGAGCCGGTGCAATCAGCCCCAGCATTTT
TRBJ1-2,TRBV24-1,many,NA,CATSDSGTSRYGYTF,TGTGCCACCAGTGATTCCGGGACATCCCGCTATGGCTACACCTTC
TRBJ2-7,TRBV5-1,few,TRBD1,CASGRDRVGTYEQYF,TGCGCCAGCGGAAGAGACAGGGTCGGCACCTACGAGCAGTACTTC
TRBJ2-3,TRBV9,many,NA,CASSYSSFSTDTQYF,TGTGCCAGCAGCTACAGCAGTTTTAGCACAGATACGCAGTATTTT
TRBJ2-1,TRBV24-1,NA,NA,CATSRSGSHNEQFF,TGTGCCACCAGTAGGTCAGGATCCCACAATGAGCAGTTCTTC
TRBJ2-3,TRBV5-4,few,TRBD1,CASSFGGTGVSDTQYF,TGTGCCAGCAGCTTTGGCGGGACAGGGGTTTCGGATACGCAGTATTTT
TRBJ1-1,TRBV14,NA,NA,CASSQDPFEGGNTEAFF,TGTGCCAGCAGCCAAGACCCTTTCGAGGGTGGAAACACTGAAGCTTTCTTT
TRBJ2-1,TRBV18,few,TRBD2,CASSPPGLAEYNEQFF,TGTGCCAGCTCACCACCGGGACTAGCGGAATACAATGAGCAGTTCTTC
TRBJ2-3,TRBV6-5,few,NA,CASSSRGLITDTQYF,TGTGCCAGCAGTTCGCGGGGACTCATCACAGATACGCAGTATTTT
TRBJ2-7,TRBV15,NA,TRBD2,CATSVRAGDEQYF,TGTGCCACCAGCGTTAGGGCGGGAGACGAGCAGTACTTC
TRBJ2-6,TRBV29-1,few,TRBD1,CSVAGQGSSGANVLTF,TGCAGCGTTGCGGGACAGGGATCCTCTGGGGCCAACGTCCTGACTTTC
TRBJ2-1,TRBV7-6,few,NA,CASSLVVGESYNEQFF,TGTGCCAGCAGCTTAGTCGTGGGAGAGTCCTACAATGAGCAGTTCTTC
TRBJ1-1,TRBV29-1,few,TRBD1,CSAQGVMNTEAFF,TGCAGCGCCCAGGGGGTCATGAACACTGAAGCTTTCTTT
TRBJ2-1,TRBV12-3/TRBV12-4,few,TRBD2,CASTPPSGLAGALSSNEQFF,TGTGCCAGCACCCCCCCTTCGGGACTAGCGGGAGCTCTCTCTTCGAATGAGCAGTTCTTC
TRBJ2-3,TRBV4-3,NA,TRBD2,CASSQAVAGAPGDTQYF,TGCGCCAGCAGCCAAGCGGTAGCGGGAGCGCCGGGAGATACGCAGTATTTT
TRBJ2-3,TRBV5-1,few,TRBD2,CASSRGGATTDTQYF,TGCGCCAGCAGCCGCGGGGGAGCTACCACAGATACGCAGTATTTT
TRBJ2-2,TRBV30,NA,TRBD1,CAWFQGARTGELFF,TGTGCCTGGTTCCAGGGGGCACGCACCGGGGAGCTGTTTTTT
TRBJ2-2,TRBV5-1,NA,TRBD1,CASSFGQGIGELFF,TGCGCCAGCAGCTTCGGACAGGGGATAGGGGAGCTGTTTTTT